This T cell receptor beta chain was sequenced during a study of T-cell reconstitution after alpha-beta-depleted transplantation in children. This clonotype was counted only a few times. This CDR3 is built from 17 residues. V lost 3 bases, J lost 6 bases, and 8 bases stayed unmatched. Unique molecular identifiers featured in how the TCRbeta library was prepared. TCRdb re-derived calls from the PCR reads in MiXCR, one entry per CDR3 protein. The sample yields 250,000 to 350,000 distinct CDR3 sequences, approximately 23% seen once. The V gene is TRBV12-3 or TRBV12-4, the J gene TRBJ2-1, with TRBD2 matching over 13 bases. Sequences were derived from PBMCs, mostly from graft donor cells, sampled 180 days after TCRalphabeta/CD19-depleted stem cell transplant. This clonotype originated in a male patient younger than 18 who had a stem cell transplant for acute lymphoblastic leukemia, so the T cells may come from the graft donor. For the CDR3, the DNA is TGTGCCAGCAGTTTCTCGACGGGACTAGCGGGACGCAATGAGCAGTTCTTC. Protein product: CASSFSTGLAGRNEQFF.